A selection of T cell receptor beta chains follows, all from one sample in a study of cytomegalovirus exposure and HLA in healthy donors. TCRdb's copy holds only in-frame clones and misses some; the assay was immunoSEQ multiplex PCR. The table lists 150,000 or so clones, 75% to 80% of them singletons. Sequenced sample: PBMCs. These receptors all come from a woman aged 45-60 years in good health and CMV-seropositive. Each CDR3 is given with its conserved first and last residue. The D gene is left open where the match is weak. The size field is filled for only some rows; it gives once, few, many or a size class.

TRBV5-8	TRBD1	TRBJ2-3	.	CASSQQGANTDTQYF	TGTGCCAGCAGCCAACAGGGGGCAAACACAGATACGCAGTATTTT
TRBV19	.	TRBJ1-2	.	CASSIDLTVSYGYTF	TGTGCCAGTAGTATAGACCTGACAGTCTCCTATGGCTACACCTTC
TRBV7-9	.	TRBJ1-2	.	CASSLVGGGYGYTF	TGTGCCAGCAGCTTAGTGGGGGGAGGCTATGGCTACACCTTC
TRBV10-1	.	TRBJ2-3	.	CASSESAGQDTQYF	TGCGCCAGCAGTGAGAGTGCGGGTCAAGATACGCAGTATTTT
TRBV6-5	TRBD1	TRBJ1-2	once	CASRQGYLYTF	TGTGCCAGCAGACAGGGGTATCTCTACACCTTC
TRBV29-1	TRBD1	TRBJ2-5	.	CSVSTGGETQYF	TGCAGCGTTTCGACAGGGGGAGAGACCCAGTACTTC
TRBV7-2	.	TRBJ1-1	.	CASSFSMNTEAFF	TGTGCCAGCAGCTTCAGTATGAACACTGAAGCTTTCTTT
TRBV2	.	TRBJ2-6	.	CASKEGFSLFSGANVLTF	TGTGCCAGCAAAGAGGGCTTCTCTCTTTTCTCTGGGGCCAACGTCCTGACTTTC
TRBV15	.	TRBJ2-1	.	CATSRGAAQGNEQFF	TGTGCCACCAGCAGGGGGGCGGCTCAGGGGAATGAGCAGTTCTTC
TRBV5-6	TRBD1	TRBJ2-3	.	CASSAGTVTDTQYF	TGTGCCAGCAGCGCAGGGACAGTGACAGATACGCAGTATTTT
TRBV28	TRBD1	TRBJ1-4	.	CASFRGIDEKLFF	TGTGCCAGTTTCAGGGGGATCGATGAAAAACTGTTTTTT
TRBV6-5	TRBD1	TRBJ2-1	.	CASTPGRQGNEQFF	TGTGCCAGCACCCCCGGAAGACAGGGCAATGAGCAGTTCTTC
TRBV28	.	TRBJ1-1	.	CASSLGQIEAFF	TGTGCCAGCAGCCTAGGACAGATTGAAGCTTTCTTT
TRBV5-6	TRBD2	TRBJ2-3	.	CASSTGLAGLDTQYF	TGTGCCAGCAGCACAGGACTAGCGGGGCTAGATACGCAGTATTTT
TRBV10-2	.	TRBJ1-1	.	CASSPRGNSAEAFF	TGCGCCAGCAGTCCCAGGGGAAATTCGGCTGAAGCTTTCTTT
TRBV2	.	TRBJ2-5	.	CASSREGGAGETQYF	TGTGCCAGCAGTCGGGAAGGGGGGGCCGGAGAGACCCAGTACTTC
TRBV10-3	.	TRBJ1-3	.	CAISEVQGGNTIYF	TGTGCCATCAGTGAGGTACAGGGTGGAAACACCATATATTTT
TRBV19	.	TRBJ2-3	.	CASSNSNRDTQYF	TGTGCCAGTAGCAACTCGAACAGAGATACGCAGTATTTT
TRBV29-1	TRBD2	TRBJ2-5	.	CSVAGGGNQETQYF	TGCAGCGTTGCGGGAGGGGGGAACCAAGAGACCCAGTACTTC
TRBV19	TRBD1	TRBJ2-1	.	CASSMGQGDVNEQFF	TGTGCCAGTAGTATGGGACAGGGCGATGTCAATGAGCAGTTCTTC
TRBV28	TRBD1	TRBJ2-7	few	CASSVPGQGSPEQYF	TGTGCCAGCAGTGTTCCGGGACAGGGTTCTCCCGAGCAGTACTTC
TRBV5-6	.	TRBJ2-7	.	CASSVDTDYEQYF	TGTGCCAGCAGCGTGGACACCGACTACGAGCAGTACTTC
TRBV9	TRBD2	TRBJ2-3	.	CASSTAGGLEDTQYF	TGTGCCAGCAGCACAGCGGGAGGGCTCGAAGATACGCAGTATTTT
TRBV18	.	TRBJ2-1	.	CASSPPSLSYNEQFF	TGTGCCAGCTCACCACCTAGCCTCTCCTACAATGAGCAGTTCTTC
TRBV5-1	.	TRBJ2-3	few	CASSLGYRSGADTQYF	TGCGCCAGCAGCTTGGGATATCGATCAGGGGCCGATACGCAGTATTTT
TRBV4-3	.	TRBJ1-6	.	CASSQGREVTSPLHF	TGCGCCAGCAGCCAGGGCAGGGAGGTGACTTCACCCCTCCACTTT
TRBV7-8	.	TRBJ1-1	.	CASSVGGRGEAFF	TGTGCCAGCAGCGTAGGAGGACGGGGTGAAGCTTTCTTT
TRBV6-5	.	TRBJ1-3	.	CASSYSRRSGNTIYF	TGTGCCAGCAGTTACTCGCGCCGCTCTGGAAACACCATATATTTT
TRBV7-8	TRBD1	TRBJ2-7	.	CASSLVGWGTGGREQYF	TGTGCCAGCAGCTTAGTTGGGTGGGGGACAGGGGGGCGCGAGCAGTACTTC
TRBV5-4	TRBD1	TRBJ2-5	.	CASSDWTGRETQYF	TGTGCCAGCAGCGACTGGACAGGGAGGGAGACCCAGTACTTC
TRBV6-1	.	TRBJ1-1	.	CASSERVVNTEAFF	TGTGCCAGCAGTGAACGGGTCGTGAACACTGAAGCTTTCTTT
TRBV6-6	TRBD1	TRBJ1-3	once	CASRTGPGNTIYF	TGTGCCAGCAGGACAGGGCCAGGAAACACCATATATTTT
TRBV7-2	TRBD2	TRBJ2-1	.	CASSLRGSGRGGSDGEQFF	TGTGCCAGCAGCTTAAGAGGGAGCGGGAGAGGAGGAAGTGACGGTGAGCAGTTCTTC
TRBV2	TRBD2	TRBJ2-1	.	CASNGGSSYNEQFF	TGTGCCAGCAACGGGGGGTCGTCCTACAATGAGCAGTTCTTC
TRBV4-3	.	TRBJ2-3	.	CASSPGGTTDTQYF	TGCGCCAGCAGTCCGGGGGGCACTACAGATACGCAGTATTTT
TRBV5-4	.	TRBJ1-5	few	CASSRGGGIEPQHF	TGTGCCAGCAGCCGCGGGGGGGGGATTGAGCCCCAGCATTTT
TRBV7-2	.	TRBJ2-5	.	CASSHGGGGGETQYF	TGTGCCAGCAGCCACGGTGGGGGGGGCGGGGAGACCCAGTACTTC
TRBV15	.	TRBJ1-1	.	CATSRPQGTEAFF	TGTGCCACCAGCAGGCCCCAGGGGACTGAAGCTTTCTTT
TRBV7-9	.	TRBJ2-3	few	CASSLGLVPALIDTQYF	TGTGCCAGCAGCTTAGGCCTGGTACCAGCGCTAATAGATACGCAGTATTTT
TRBV30	.	TRBJ1-5	.	CAWSVKGWTASNQPQHF	TGTGCCTGGAGCGTAAAGGGCTGGACAGCGAGCAATCAGCCCCAGCATTTT
TRBV2	TRBD1	TRBJ1-6	.	CASSRGLDRVISPLHF	TGTGCCAGCAGCCGGGGCCTGGACAGGGTAATCTCACCCCTCCACTTT
TRBV6-1	TRBD2	TRBJ2-5	.	CASSLLAGGQETQYF	TGTGCCAGCAGTCTTCTAGCGGGAGGACAAGAGACCCAGTACTTC
TRBV11-3	.	TRBJ2-3	.	CASSLDRDKGGTQYF	TGTGCCAGCAGCTTAGACAGGGATAAGGGAGGTACGCAGTATTTT
TRBV2	.	TRBJ1-2	.	CASSERRGTWGYTF	TGTGCCAGCAGTGAGAGGAGGGGAACATGGGGCTACACCTTC
TRBV6-5	.	TRBJ2-5	.	CASSYGGSGETQYF	TGTGCCAGCAGTTACGGGGGCAGCGGCGAGACCCAGTACTTC
TRBV28	.	TRBJ2-5	once	CASGDLLDLDETQYF	TGTGCCAGCGGGGATCTGCTGGACTTGGACGAGACCCAGTACTTC
TRBV7-3	TRBD2	TRBJ2-1	.	CASSPTGTSGRRGEQFF	TGTGCCAGCAGCCCCACCGGGACTAGCGGGAGAAGAGGTGAGCAGTTCTTC
TRBV6-5	.	TRBJ1-3	.	CASKDSSSGNTIYF	TGTGCCAGCAAAGACAGCAGCTCTGGAAACACCATATATTTT
TRBV5-1	.	TRBJ1-2	.	CASSLGQSNYGYTF	TGCGCCAGCAGCTTGGGACAGAGTAACTATGGCTACACCTTC
TRBV4-1	TRBD1	TRBJ1-2	.	CASSPRQGYGYTF	TGCGCCAGCAGCCCCCGACAGGGCTATGGCTACACCTTC